The 22 T cell receptor beta chains listed next were all sequenced from one sample in a study of glioma-infiltrating T cells after dendritic cell vaccination (dated by TCRdb to between 2015 and 2016). The library was produced with the immunoSEQ multiplex PCR assay. TCRdb took this table from immuneACCESS and kept in-frame rearrangements with V and J called. Such tables lack part of the clones; where checked against another copy, unresolved V genes explain under half of the gap, and the rest is unexplained. The sample table shows more than 55,000 clones, and roughly 84% are seen once. Together, the top ten hold around 8.3% of the sample. The meaning of the sample's time point label: after dendritic cell vaccination, including at tumor progression/relapse. Sequenced material: blood, taken after dendritic cell vaccination. Receptors were obtained from a human donor with glioblastoma.

The J gene is TRBJ2-7, the V gene TRBV2, with 10 positions matching TRBD1. V lost 6 bases and J lost 6; bases outside the gene matches: 8. The germline gives CDR1 SNHLY, CDR2 FYNNEI. This CDR3 has 14 amino acids. In DNA form, the CDR3 reads TGTGCCAGCAGCCAGGGACAGGGGCGCGGCGAGCAGTACTTC. This codes for CASSQGQGRGEQYF. Full variable domain (remainder filled in from reference TRBV2 and TRBJ2-7): EPEVTQTPSHQVTQMGQEVILRCVPISNHLYFYWYRQILGQKVEFLVSFYNNEISEKSEIFDDQFSVERPDGSNFTLKIRSTKLEDSAMYFCASSQGQGRGEQYFGPGTRLTVT.

The chain joins TRBV9 to TRBJ2-1; 12 positions agree with TRBD2. This CDR3 is built from 17 residues. Germline V lookup: CDR1 SGDLS, CDR2 YYNGEE. Unmatched junction bases numbered 8, after V lost 3 bases and J lost 4 bases. CDR3 loop: CASSGNPSGGAYNEQFF. Written as DNA, the CDR3 is TGTGCCAGCAGCGGAAACCCTAGCGGGGGGGCTTACAATGAGCAGTTCTTC.

The chain carries TRBV7-6 and TRBJ2-4; TRBD1 aligns across 8 bases. The CDR3 has 16 amino acids. Germline loops: CDR1 SGHVS, CDR2 FNYEAQ. J gave up 9 bases and V 5 bases, and 15 bases lay outside the gene matches. The CDR3 DNA is TGTGCCAGCAGCCCTCCTCGGACAGGGCTGGGAGGCATTCAGTACTTC. Translated, it gives CASSPPRTGLGGIQYF.

The V gene is TRBV7-2, the J gene TRBJ2-3, with a possible D match to TRBD1 (5 bases). Germline V gene data show CDR1 as SGHTA and CDR2 as FQGNSA. The CDR3 runs 16 residues. V shed 5 bases and J shed 0 bases, with 15 bases lying between them. The CDR3 here is CASSPLDTPSTDTQYF. As DNA, the CDR3 is TGTGCCAGCAGCCCGCTGGACACCCCTAGCACAGATACGCAGTATTTT.

Turning to this clone: It is unclear where the CDR3 begins or ends on the DNA, so no DNA is shown, and the CDR3 is as TCRdb lists it. The chain couples TRBV4-1 to TRBJ2-1; the table's TRBD1 call for D was not verified on the DNA. Ends included, the CDR3 has 15 residues. Looked up from germline, CDR1 is MGHRA and CDR2 is YSYEKL. The CDR3: CASSPVVGQGANLFF.

This clone has only a few counts. This sequence joins TRBV27 and TRBJ1-2; 7 bases are shared with TRBD1. This CDR3 has 17 amino acids. Looked up from germline, CDR1 is MNHEY and CDR2 is SMNVEV (reference sequence). V lost 6 bases, J lost 0 bases, and 13 bases stayed unmatched. CDR3 sequence: CASSSPGTDSPNYGYTF. The DNA for the CDR3 is TGTGCCAGCAGCTCTCCTGGGACAGATTCCCCTAACTATGGCTACACCTTC.

V usage is TRBV6-1 and J usage is TRBJ2-1, with TRBD2 matching 8 bases. Germline values: CDR1 MNHNS, CDR2 SASEGT. J gave up 9 bases and V 4 bases, and 5 bases lay outside the gene matches. The CDR3 loop spans 13 amino acids. The CDR3 spells CASSATSAGEQFF. The CDR3 nucleotides are TGTGCCAGCAGTGCGACTAGCGCCGGTGAGCAGTTCTTC.

The gene calls are TRBV28 and TRBJ1-3, with D tentatively TRBD1 (6 bases). Trimming removed 8 bases from V and 7 bases from J, with 15 bases in between. The CDR3 has 13 amino acids. Germline V CDR1 and CDR2: MDHEN, SYDVKM. The CDR3 protein is CASGQGIRNTIYF. The CDR3 nucleotides are TGTGCCAGCGGGCAGGGGATTAGGAACACCATATATTTT.

The chain has TRBV28 and TRBJ2-1, with 15 bases that match TRBD2. CDR1 is MDHEN and CDR2 is SYDVKM in the germline V gene. J lost 4 bases, V lost 5 bases, and 3 bases had no gene match. The CDR3 is made up of 16 amino acids. The CDR3: CASSGTSGGIYNEQFF. The CDR3 DNA follows: TGTGCCAGCAGTGGGACTAGCGGGGGGATTTACAATGAGCAGTTCTTC.

V is TRBV19 and J is TRBJ1-3; D remains unclear. CDR3 length equals 13 residues. Trimming pared 4 bases from V and 3 bases from J, leaving 7 bases between. Germline loops: CDR1 LNHDA, CDR2 SQIVND (reference sequence). The CDR3 DNA is TGTGCCAGTAGTACCCGGTATGGAAACACCATATATTTT. This sequence encodes CASSTRYGNTIYF.

The gene calls are TRBV7-6 and TRBJ1-6, with D maybe TRBD1 (6 bases). The germline CDR1 and CDR2 sequences are SGHVS and FNYEAQ. Trimming stripped 4 bases from V and 7 bases from J, with 11 bases between. CDR3 length equals 14 residues. DNA for the CDR3: TGTGCCAGCAGCTCAGGGGTTTGGAATTCACCCCTCCACTTT. As protein: CASSSGVWNSPLHF.

V usage is TRBV30 and J usage is TRBJ1-4; 7 nucleotides align to TRBD1. Germline CDR1 and CDR2: GTSNPN and SVGIG (reference sequence). V shed 1 base, J shed 13 bases, and the junction held 15 bases outside the gene matches. The CDR3 consists of 15 residues. CDR3 amino acids: CAWSARRTGGHILFF. The CDR3 region has the DNA TGTGCCTGGAGTGCCCGTCGGACAGGAGGTCATATACTGTTTTTT.

DNA for the CDR3: TGTGCCATCAGTGAGTCGGACAGGGGAAACTCCTACGAGCAGTACTTC. Its translation: CAISESDRGNSYEQYF. The chain employs TRBV10-3 and TRBJ2-7; TRBD1 agrees at 9 bases. The CDR3 spans 16 residues. Trimming cost V 0 bases and J 0 bases; bases outside gene matches: 3. CDR1 ENHRY and CDR2 SYGVKD come from the germline V gene.

The chain employs TRBV15 and TRBJ2-4; 7 nucleotides align to TRBD1. Germline CDR1 is LNHNV and CDR2 is YYDKDF (reference sequence). The CDR3 is 15 amino acids. J was trimmed by 7 bases and V by 1 base; bases with no gene match: 7. In nucleotides, the CDR3 is TGTGCCACCAGCAGAGCTAAGGGGGCAGGGAACATTCAGTACTTC. Amino acid sequence: CATSRAKGAGNIQYF.

V is TRBV19 and J is TRBJ1-4; TRBD1 matches at 8 bases. The length of the CDR3 is 13 residues. V dropped 9 bases and J dropped 8; count of bases not matched to a gene: 8. CDR1 is LNHDA and CDR2 is SQIVND in the germline V gene (reference sequence). CDR3 protein: CASQDRENEKLFF. Here the CDR3 DNA reads TGTGCCAGCCAGGACAGGGAAAACGAAAAACTGTTTTTT.

CDR3 sequence: CASSEVARYEQYF. DNA for the CDR3: TGCGCCAGCAGTGAGGTCGCCAGATACGAGCAGTACTTC. The chain links TRBV10-2 to TRBJ2-7; D is uncertain. Per germline, CDR1 WSHSY and CDR2 SAAADI. The length of the CDR3 is 13 residues. Trimming took 2 bases from V and 4 from J, leaving 9 bases between them.

The chain links TRBV7-2 to TRBJ2-1; TRBD2 aligns across 9 bases. Trimming removed 3 bases from V and 5 bases from J; junction bases left unmatched: 2. The CDR3 contains 14 residues. CDR1 and CDR2 (germline): SGHTA, FQGNSA. The CDR3 region is CASSLGLANNEQFF. CDR3 nucleotide sequence: TGTGCCAGCAGCTTGGGACTAGCAAACAATGAGCAGTTCTTC. Filled out from reference TRBV7-2 and TRBJ2-1, the complete variable domain reads GAGVSQSPSNKVTEKGKDVELRCDPISGHTALYWYRQSLGQGLEFLIYFQGNSAPDKSGLPSDRFSAERTGGSVSTLTIQRTQQEDSAVYLCASSLGLANNEQFFGPGTRLTVL.

The chain links TRBV10-3 to TRBJ1-1; 7 bases map to TRBD1. The CDR3 has 14 residues. CDR1 is ENHRY, CDR2 SYGVKD, per germline. V lost 7 bases to trimming and J lost 5 bases; unmatched junction nucleotides: 10. CDR3 sequence: CAITNDRAGTEAFF. CDR3 nucleotides: TGTGCCATCACTAACGACAGGGCGGGTACTGAAGCTTTCTTT.

In this sample, this clone turned up once. This chain uses TRBV7-2 with TRBJ2-7; 9 bases align to TRBD2. The J segment lost 7 bases and the V segment lost 0 bases, leaving 7 bases of the junction unmatched. In germline, CDR1 is SGHTA, CDR2 FQGNSA. CDR3 length: 15 residues. The CDR3 region is CASSLALAGPWEQYF. The CDR3 DNA reads TGTGCCAGCAGCTTAGCACTAGCGGGTCCATGGGAGCAGTACTTC.

The rearrangement links TRBV7-6 to TRBJ1-1; TRBD1 matches 7 bases. Germline V gives CDR1 SGHVS, CDR2 FNYEAQ. V lost 4 bases to trimming and J lost 4 bases; unmatched junction nucleotides: 9. CDR3 length: 15 residues. This chain's CDR3 is CASSSETGSGTEAFF. In nucleotides, the CDR3 is TGTGCCAGCAGCTCCGAGACAGGGTCGGGCACTGAAGCTTTCTTT.

The rearrangement links TRBV4-3 to TRBJ1-5; TRBD1 might be the D (6 bases). The V and J ends lost 1 base and 0 bases respectively, with 7 bases between them. Germline V gene data show CDR1 as LGHNA and CDR2 as YSLEER. CDR3 length: 15 amino acids. The CDR3 DNA reads TGCGCCAGCAGCCAAGGGACAGCTAGCAATCAGCCCCAGCATTTT. Its protein product is CASSQGTASNQPQHF.

Regarding this clone: One end of the junction is discordant with germline, which a read error may explain. This same CDR3 is encoded by further DNA sequences in the sample. J is TRBJ1-6 and V is TRBV7-8, with 8 bases identical to TRBD1. The CDR3 sequence is 15 residues long. The V gene's germline CDR1 is SGHVS and CDR2 FQNEAQ. CDR3 residues: CASSSQGAVDSPLHF. The CDR3 coding sequence is TGTGCCAGCAGCTCCCAGGGGGCTGTAGATTCCCCCCTCCACTTT. Using reference TRBV7-8 and TRBJ1-6 for the parts outside the CDR3, the full variable domain is GAGVSQSPRYKVAKRGQDVALRCDPISGHVSLFWYQQALGQGPEFLTYFQNEAQLDKSGLPSDRFFAERPEGSVSTLKIQRTQQEDSAVYLCASSSQGAVDSPLHFGNGTRLTVT.